This TCR beta chain derives from a study of blood T cells in healthy people across ages. This clonotype has only a few counts. Alongside a J-beta primer mix, a sample-barcoded 5' primer served in a second PCR lasting about 7 to 11 cycles. Using its own MiXCR run on the 5' RACE reads, TCRdb lists one record per CDR3 protein. The sample comprises 1,300,000 or so distinct CDR3 sequences, approximately 63% of which are singletons, and 6.5% to 8.5% rests with the top ten. Germline V gene sequence: CDR1 MDHEN, CDR2 SYDVKM. Between the trimmed V and J ends, which lost 3 bases and 9 bases, there was a span of 15 bases. This CDR3 contains 14 residues.

The clonotype originates from a man aged 18 to 35 in good health. The chain combines TRBV28 with TRBJ2-1; D unclear. Specimen: blood. The CDR3 loop is CASSFPGSTGEQFF. The CDR3 bases are TGTGCCAGCAGTTTCCCGGGTAGCACCGGTGAGCAGTTCTTC.